Listed here is a single T cell receptor (beta chain). Study processing details: Using reference gene primer amplification, nucleated cell counts were estimated. Sequencing used immunoSEQ multiplex PCR; TCRdb keeps in-frame clones, though not all of them. V, J and clone size are those of that table, while D and trimming were read from the DNA. The table records some 87,000 clones, about 81% of them present only once. The data were obtained in a study of blood T cell repertoires in COVID-19. Whole-study context: Samples of COVID-19 (acute and convalescent) were obtained from the United States, Italy and Spain. In each case, the material was cDNA or gDNA derived from T cells, B-cell-depleted T cells, or PBMCs.

Germline CDR1 reads SGHRS; CDR2 reads YFSETQ. Trimming took 6 bases from V and 2 from J; bases not matched to a gene: 10. This CDR3 spans 15 amino acids. This receptor was identified in a human donor in a cohort sampled during active COVID-19. The rearrangement links TRBV5-1 to TRBJ1-1; 7 nucleotides line up with TRBD1. Sequencing was performed on peripheral blood. The CDR3 sequence: CASTYLTGLNTEAFF. The CDR3 DNA sequence: TGCGCCAGCACCTATTTGACAGGGTTAAACACTGAAGCTTTCTTT.